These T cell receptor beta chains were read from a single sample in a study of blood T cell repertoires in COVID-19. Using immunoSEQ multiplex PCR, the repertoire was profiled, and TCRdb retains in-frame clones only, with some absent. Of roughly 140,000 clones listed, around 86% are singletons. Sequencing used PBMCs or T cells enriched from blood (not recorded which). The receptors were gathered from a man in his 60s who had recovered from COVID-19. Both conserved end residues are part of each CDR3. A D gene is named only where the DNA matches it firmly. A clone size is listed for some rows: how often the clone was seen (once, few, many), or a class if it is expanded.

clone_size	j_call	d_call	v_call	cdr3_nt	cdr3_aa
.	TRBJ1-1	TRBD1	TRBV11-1	TGTGCCAGCAGCTCCCGGGACAGTCCCCCCCGCGGTGAAGCTTTCTTT	CASSSRDSPPRGEAFF
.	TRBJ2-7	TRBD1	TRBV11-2	TGTGCCAGCAGCTTGGGGACAGGGAGCTACGAGCAGTACTTC	CASSLGTGSYEQYF
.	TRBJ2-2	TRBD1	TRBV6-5	TGTGCCAGTGCCCGACAGGGATGGACCGGGGAGCTGTTTTTT	CASARQGWTGELFF
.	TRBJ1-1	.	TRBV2	TGTGCCAGCACCAGGGTAGAAGCTTTCTTT	CASTRVEAFF
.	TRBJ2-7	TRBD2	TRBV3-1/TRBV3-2	TGTGCCAGCAGCCGACTAGCCGTTGAGGGGGAGCAGTACTTC	CASSRLAVEGEQYF
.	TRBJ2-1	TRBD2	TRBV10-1	TGCGCCAGCGGCCGGACTAGCGGGGGGGCCAATGAGCAGTTCTTC	CASGRTSGGANEQFF
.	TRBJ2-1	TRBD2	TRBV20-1	TGCAGTGCCAGGTCCCGGGAGGTTCAGTTCTTC	CSARSREVQFF
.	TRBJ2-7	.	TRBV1	TGCACCAGCAGTCCCGGGACTTATTTGGCGCCCGGCGGGTACTTC	CTSSPGTYLAPGGYF
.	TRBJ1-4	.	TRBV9	TGTGCCAGCAGCGTAGATTCCGTGGGTGGGGCGCTGACTAATGAAAAACTGTTTTTT	CASSVDSVGGALTNEKLFF
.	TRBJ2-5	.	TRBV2	TGTGCCAGTCCTGGCGGGGCAGGGGGAGAGACCCAGTACTTC	CASPGGAGGETQYF
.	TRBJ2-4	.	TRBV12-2	TGTGCAAGTCGCCCCGGACAGGGGAAAAACATTCAGTACTTC	CASRPGQGKNIQYF
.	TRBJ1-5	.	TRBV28	TGTGCCAGCAGCACCGCCGGACAGTCCCAGGCATTT	CASSTAGQSQAF
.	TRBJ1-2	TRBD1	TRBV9	TGTGCCAGCAGCGCCAGGGGGCTCGGCTACACCTTC	CASSARGLGYTF
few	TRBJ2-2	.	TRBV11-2	TGTGCCAGCAGCAGATCACAATACACCGGGGAGCTGTTTTTT	CASSRSQYTGELFF
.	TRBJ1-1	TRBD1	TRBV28	TGTGCCAGCAGTAGACAGGGGGCGAGGGAAGCTTTCTTT	CASSRQGAREAFF
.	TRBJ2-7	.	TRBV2	TGTGCCAGCAATTCCCGCTCCGGGAAGGGTGAGCAGTACTTC	CASNSRSGKGEQYF
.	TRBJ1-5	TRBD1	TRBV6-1	TGTGCCAGCAGTGAAGGGGTGACAGGGGGTCGGGGCGTTCAGCCCCAGCATTTT	CASSEGVTGGRGVQPQHF